This entry concerns a single T cell receptor beta chain. Its specificity is unknown. A TCRbeta library incorporating unique molecular identifiers was prepared. Each CDR3 protein gets one entry after TCRdb re-called the PCR reads with MiXCR. In the table there are about 200,000 distinct CDR3 sequences, 5.5% to 7% of which are singletons. Trimming took off 5 bases at V and 3 bases at J, with 16 bases between the two ends. This CDR3 spans 15 amino acids. Per the germline V gene, CDR1 is SGHVS and CDR2 is FNYEAQ. This sample was included in a study of T-cell reconstitution after alpha-beta-depleted transplantation in children. Study outcomes and limitations: Several patients had high TCRbeta diversity at day 60; it came from surviving recipient T cells and thymic progenitors. Several hundred expanded graft clones reportedly supplied alpha-beta T cells about two months after transplant. T cells produced anew were the main source of T-cell counts and diversity one year after transplant.

This TCR was sampled from a boy aged 2 to 10 with acute lymphoblastic leukemia, due to receive a stem cell transplant. This material consisted of PBMCs, taken before TCRalphabeta/CD19-depleted stem cell transplant. J is TRBJ1-1 and V is TRBV7-6; TRBD1 is a possible D gene (5 bases). CDR3 in amino acids: CASSISWGGDTEAFF. DNA for the CDR3: TGTGCCAGCAGCATTAGTTGGGGAGGGGACACTGAAGCTTTCTTT.